This T cell receptor (beta chain) was recovered during a study of T-cell memory formation after mild COVID-19. The V segment lost 6 bases and the J segment 3 bases; nucleotides outside the gene matches: 6. This CDR3 has 14 amino acids. Germline lookup yields CDR1 SGHAT and CDR2 FQNNGV. TCRdb processed the 5' RACE reads anew with MiXCR; each CDR3 protein has one entry. This sample has roughly 250,000 distinct CDR3 sequences, with 15% to 20% found just once. The rearrangement joins TRBV11-2 to TRBJ2-7; 9 nucleotides match TRBD1. The source of this sequence is a man aged 18 to 29 who had mild COVID-19 (a few samples of this study predate the infection). Cell type and time point are not known. Sample: PBMCs or a T cell subset sorted from them (not recorded which). CDR3 DNA: TGTGCCAGCAGTTTGGGACAGGGTCGCTACGAGCAGTACTTC. It translates to CASSLGQGRYEQYF.